Following are 21 T cell receptor beta chains from one sample sequenced in a study of shared clonotypes between healthy human individuals. The repertoire was sequenced with immunoSEQ multiplex PCR; TCRdb's copy has only in-frame clones and lacks some. This table has around 1,100,000 clones, about 72% appearing once. Sample: memory CD4+ T cells from PBMCs. Subset meaning: CD45RA-negative fraction. Every receptor here comes from a man younger than 30 in good health. Some clones in this sample may be carry-over from other donors' samples.

V gene TRBV14 combines with J gene TRBJ2-1; 12 nucleotides match TRBD2. Germline V gene data show CDR1 as SGHDN and CDR2 as FVKESK. Trimming removed 1 base from V and 9 bases from J; junction bases left unmatched: 4. The CDR3 is made up of 15 amino acids. Written as DNA, the CDR3 is TGTGCCAGCAGCCAAGTCCTAGCGGGAGGGATTGAGCAGTTCTTC. It specifies CASSQVLAGGIEQFF.

The chain recombines TRBV5-1 with TRBJ2-5; 9 bases match TRBD2. CDR1 and CDR2 from the germline V gene are SGHRS and YFSETQ. The V segment lost 4 bases and the J segment 3 bases; nucleotides outside the gene matches: 10. CDR3 length: 16 amino acids. The CDR3 DNA is TGCGCCAGCAGCCCGCCGGGAGCGGGGGGAGAAGAGACCCAGTACTTC. It translates to CASSPPGAGGEETQYF. The whole variable domain, remainder taken from reference TRBV5-1 and TRBJ2-5, is KAGVTQTPRYLIKTRGQQVTLSCSPISGHRSVSWYQQTPGQGLQFLFEYFSETQRNKGNFPGRFSGRQFSNSRSEMNVSTLELGDSALYLCASSPPGAGGEETQYFGPGTRLLVL.

This clone was observed once. The J gene is TRBJ1-2, the V gene TRBV6-1; D gene uncertain. The CDR3 totals 13 residues. The germline V gene encodes CDR1 MNHNS and CDR2 SASEGT. Trimming left V 7 bases short and J 3 bases short, with 12 bases between. CDR3 loop: CASTPVGDYGYTF. The CDR3 DNA reads as TGTGCCAGCACCCCTGTCGGGGACTATGGCTACACCTTC.

This clone was observed a single time. This chain links TRBV18 with TRBJ2-1, with 14 bases identical to TRBD2. In germline, CDR1 is KGHSH, CDR2 LQKENI. V shed 3 bases, J shed 1 base, and the junction held 5 bases outside the gene matches. This CDR3 comprises 18 residues. Here the CDR3 DNA reads TGTGCCAGCTCACCCTCGACTAGCGGGAGGGGGTCCTACAATGAGCAGTTCTTC. As protein: CASSPSTSGRGSYNEQFF.

This chain uses TRBV6-5 with TRBJ2-4; D might be TRBD2 (5 bases). Germline V gene data show CDR1 as MNHEY and CDR2 as SVGAGI. Trimming took 4 bases from V and 0 from J, leaving 10 bases between them. There are 15 residues in the CDR3. CDR3 coding DNA: TGTGCCAGCAGTTCGGGGTTGGGAGCCAAAAACATTCAGTACTTC. The encoded protein is CASSSGLGAKNIQYF.

CDR3 DNA: TGTGCCAGCAGCTTAGGGGTAGCGGGAGGGGTTGAGCAGTTCTTC. Amino acids: CASSLGVAGGVEQFF. The chain recombines TRBV11-2 with TRBJ2-1; 11 positions agree with TRBD2. V lost 1 base, J lost 9 bases, and 5 bases stayed unmatched. The CDR3 is 15 residues long. From germline, CDR1 is SGHAT and CDR2 FQNNGV.

Regarding this clone: The same CDR3 also results from other DNA sequences found in this sample. The chain recombines TRBV6-1 with TRBJ2-7; D remains unclear. The CDR3 spans 12 residues. Trimming left V 3 bases short and J 4 bases short, with 7 bases between. Germline CDR1 reads MNHNS; CDR2 reads SASEGT. CDR3 residues: CASSERAYEQYF. For the CDR3, the DNA is TGTGCCAGCAGTGAGAGAGCTTACGAGCAGTACTTC.

This clone has at least ten counts. In the same sample, other DNA sequences code for this CDR3. The chain uses TRBV6-1 and TRBJ2-6; no reliable D call. Trimming stripped 4 bases from V and 0 bases from J, with 7 bases between. The CDR3 is 15 amino acids. CDR1 and CDR2 from the germline V gene are MNHNS and SASEGT. This chain's CDR3 is CASSAENSGANVLTF. The DNA of the CDR3 is TGTGCCAGCAGTGCGGAGAACTCTGGGGCCAACGTCCTGACTTTC.

The chain is built from TRBV11-3 and TRBJ2-3; D is possibly TRBD1 or TRBD2 (5 bases each). With 4 bases removed from V and 4 bases from J, the gap between germline ends came to 12 bases. The CDR3 sequence is 14 residues long. Germline V lookup: CDR1 SGHNT, CDR2 YENEEA. CDR3 nucleotide sequence: TGTGCCAGCAGCTCGGGACCTCAAGCAGATACGCAGTATTTT. It translates to CASSSGPQADTQYF.

The rearrangement links TRBV5-1 to TRBJ2-3; 9 bases are shared with TRBD2. The CDR3 has 17 residues. V shed 4 bases and J 2 bases; nucleotides not matched to a gene: 11. CDR1 and CDR2 (germline): SGHRS, YFSETQ. CDR3 DNA sequence: TGCGCCAGCAGCACTGGACCCCTAGCGGGAAACACAGATACGCAGTATTTT. It translates to CASSTGPLAGNTDTQYF.

As concerns this clone: One end of the junction is discordant with germline, which a read error may explain. V usage is TRBV11-2 and J usage is TRBJ2-2; D assignment may be TRBD1 or TRBD2 (5 bases each). Germline CDR1 is SGHAT and CDR2 is FQNNGV. The CDR3 has 15 amino acids. In DNA, the CDR3 is TGTGCCAGCAGCCCCCTCGGGGCGAACACCGGGGAGCCGTTTTTT. Its translation: CASSPLGANTGEPFF.

V and J are TRBV28 and TRBJ2-7, with D possibly being TRBD1 (6 bases). Per germline, CDR1 MDHEN and CDR2 SYDVKM. Trimming pared 8 bases from V and 2 bases from J, leaving 10 bases between. The CDR3 has 12 residues. The CDR3 loop is CASGTPPYEQYF. DNA of the CDR3: TGTGCCAGCGGGACACCGCCCTACGAGCAGTACTTC.

The V and J genes are TRBV5-6 and TRBJ1-2, with 9 bases aligning to TRBD1. Trimming cost V 4 bases and J 8 bases; bases outside gene matches: 9. From germline, CDR1 is SGHDT and CDR2 YYEEEE. The CDR3 is made up of 14 amino acids. The CDR3 loop reads CASSRRDRVRGYTF. CDR3 in DNA: TGTGCCAGCAGCCGGAGGGACAGGGTAAGAGGCTACACCTTC.

The J gene is TRBJ2-3, the V gene TRBV13, with D possibly TRBD2 on 5 matching bases. The germline V and J ends were trimmed by 5 bases and 8 bases, with 17 bases remaining between them. Germline assignment: CDR1 PRHDT and CDR2 FYEKMQ (reference sequence). The CDR3 is 14 amino acids. For the CDR3, the DNA is TGTGCCAGCAGCCAACCAGCTAGGGCGGGTACGCAGTATTTT. The encoded protein is CASSQPARAGTQYF.

The chain recombines TRBV19 with TRBJ2-2, with 13 bases lining up with TRBD2. Germline trimming cut 5 bases from V and 3 bases from J; bases unmatched to any gene: 3. CDR1 is LNHDA, CDR2 SQIVND, per germline (reference sequence). This CDR3 spans 16 amino acids. The CDR3 DNA sequence: TGTGCCAGTAGTGGACTAGCGGGAGTTTACACCGGGGAGCTGTTTTTT. Translating gives CASSGLAGVYTGELFF.

With regard to this clone: A much larger clone differs by one base, so this may be a read error. The identical CDR3 is also encoded by other nucleotide sequences in the sample. V usage is TRBV25-1 and J usage is TRBJ1-1, with D maybe TRBD1 (5 bases). V lost 4 bases and J 1 base, leaving 7 bases between the germline ends. CDR1 is MGHDK, CDR2 SYGVNS, per germline. The CDR3 runs 13 residues. CDR3 loop: CASSGQPNTEAFF. The CDR3, as DNA: TGTGCCAGCAGTGGACAGCCGAACACTGAAGCTTTCTTT.

V usage is TRBV28 and J usage is TRBJ1-4, with 8 bases fitting TRBD1. The germline gives CDR1 MDHEN, CDR2 SYDVKM. The V and J ends lost 9 bases and 7 bases, in that order; junction bases with no gene match: 7. This CDR3 has 13 amino acids. Written as DNA, the CDR3 is TGTGCCAGTCTACAGGGGGACGGTGAAAAACTGTTTTTT. Translation: CASLQGDGEKLFF.

The chain has TRBV18 and TRBJ2-7, with D uncertain. Trimming cost V 2 bases and J 0 bases, with 8 bases left between them. The CDR3 is 14 residues long. Germline CDR1 and CDR2: KGHSH and LQKENI. CDR3 bases: TGTGCCAGCTCACCAGGACCGCTCTCCTACGAGCAGTACTTC. This sequence encodes CASSPGPLSYEQYF.

With respect to this clone: Possible read error: a much larger clone is one base away. The rearrangement joins TRBV30 to TRBJ1-5; perhaps TRBD1 as D (6 bases). Germline V gene lookup returns CDR1 GTSNPN and CDR2 SVGIG (reference sequence). The CDR3 is 14 residues long. DNA for the CDR3: TGTGCCCGGAGTACTGGACAGAACAATCAGCCCCAGCATTTT. This codes for CARSTGQNNQPQHF.

In its sample, this clone was seen a few times. Distinct nucleotide sequences in the sample also encode this CDR3. The chain is built from TRBV9 and TRBJ2-5, with D possibly being TRBD1 (5 bases). V was cut by 3 bases and J by 5 bases, with 14 bases left in between. This CDR3 spans 14 amino acids. Germline CDR1 is SGDLS and CDR2 is YYNGEE. CDR3: CASSAQGLGETQYF. The DNA for the CDR3 is TGTGCCAGCAGCGCCCAGGGATTGGGGGAGACCCAGTACTTC. The full variable domain, its missing parts supplied by reference TRBV9 and TRBJ2-5, is DSGVTQTPKHLITATGQRVTLRCSPRSGDLSVYWYQQSLDQGLQFLIQYYNGEERAKGNILERFSAQQFPDLHSELNLSSLELGDSALYFCASSAQGLGETQYFGPGTRLLVL.

The V and J genes are TRBV19 and TRBJ1-4; D unresolved. Per the germline V gene, CDR1 is LNHDA and CDR2 is SQIVND (reference sequence). V lost 5 bases and J lost 8, with 18 bases in between. The CDR3 sequence is 15 residues long. This chain's CDR3 is CASSGNDLGREKLFF. The CDR3, as DNA: TGTGCCAGTAGTGGAAATGACCTAGGGAGAGAAAAACTGTTTTTT.